This T cell receptor (beta chain) stems from a study of blood T cell repertoires in COVID-19. Sequencing used immunoSEQ multiplex PCR; TCRdb keeps in-frame clones, though not all of them. The sample carries around 300,000 clones, 80% to 90% recorded once. Participants, roughly 18 to 100 years old, spanned about 26 US areas. The CDR3 is made up of 14 amino acids. Between the trimmed V and J ends, which lost 4 bases and 6 bases, there was a span of 14 bases. The chain carries TRBV23-1 and TRBJ2-3; the D gene is possibly TRBD1 (6 bases). TRBV23-1 is an ORF; its function is uncertain. This TCR was sampled from a young woman who had recovered from COVID-19. The material sequenced was PBMCs or T cells enriched from blood (not recorded which). CDR3 sequence reads: CASSLLGQRDTQYF. The CDR3 DNA sequence: TGCGCCAGCAGTCTCTTAGGACAGAGGGATACGCAGTATTTT.